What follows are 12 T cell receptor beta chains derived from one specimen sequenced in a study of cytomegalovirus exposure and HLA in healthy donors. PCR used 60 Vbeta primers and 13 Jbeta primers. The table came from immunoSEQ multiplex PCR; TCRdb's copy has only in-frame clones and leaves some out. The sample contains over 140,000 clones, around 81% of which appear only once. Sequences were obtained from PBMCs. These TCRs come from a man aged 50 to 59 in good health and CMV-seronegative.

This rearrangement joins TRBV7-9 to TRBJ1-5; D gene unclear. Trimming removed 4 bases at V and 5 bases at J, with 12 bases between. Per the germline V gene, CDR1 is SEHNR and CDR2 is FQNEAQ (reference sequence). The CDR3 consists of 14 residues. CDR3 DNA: TGTGCCAGCAGCTCTAGTAGTCGGGATCAGCCCCAGCATTTT. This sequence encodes CASSSSSRDQPQHF.

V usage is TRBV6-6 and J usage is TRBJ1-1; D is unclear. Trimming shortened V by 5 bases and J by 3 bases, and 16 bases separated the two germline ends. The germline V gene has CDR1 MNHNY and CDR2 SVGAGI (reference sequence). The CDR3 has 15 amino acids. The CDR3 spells CASSRTSDGHTEAFF. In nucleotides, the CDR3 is TGTGCCAGCAGTCGTACTAGCGACGGACACACTGAAGCTTTCTTT.

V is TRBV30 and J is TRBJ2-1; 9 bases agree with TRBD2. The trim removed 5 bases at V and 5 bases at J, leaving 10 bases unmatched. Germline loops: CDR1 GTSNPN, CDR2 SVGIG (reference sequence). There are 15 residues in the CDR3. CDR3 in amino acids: CAWSPGLARNNEQFF. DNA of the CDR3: TGTGCCTGGTCTCCGGGACTAGCACGGAACAATGAGCAGTTCTTC.

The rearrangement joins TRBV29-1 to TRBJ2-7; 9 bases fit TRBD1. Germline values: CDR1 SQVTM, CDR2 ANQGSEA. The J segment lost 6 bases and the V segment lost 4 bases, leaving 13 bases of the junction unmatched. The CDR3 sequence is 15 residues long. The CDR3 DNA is TGCAGCGTTGGGCCCACAGGGGGCAACTCTTTCGAGCAGTACTTC. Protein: CSVGPTGGNSFEQYF.

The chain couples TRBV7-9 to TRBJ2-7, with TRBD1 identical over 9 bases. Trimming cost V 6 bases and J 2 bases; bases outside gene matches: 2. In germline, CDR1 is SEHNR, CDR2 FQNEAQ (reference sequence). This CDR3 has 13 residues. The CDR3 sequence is CASSYRGPYEQYF. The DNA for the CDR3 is TGTGCCAGCAGTTACAGGGGGCCCTACGAGCAGTACTTC.

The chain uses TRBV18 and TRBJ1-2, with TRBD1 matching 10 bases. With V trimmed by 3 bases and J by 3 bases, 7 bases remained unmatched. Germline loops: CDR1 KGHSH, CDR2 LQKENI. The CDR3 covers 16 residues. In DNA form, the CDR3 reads TGTGCCAGCTCACCGAGTCGACAGGGGGCACACTATGGCTACACCTTC. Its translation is CASSPSRQGAHYGYTF.

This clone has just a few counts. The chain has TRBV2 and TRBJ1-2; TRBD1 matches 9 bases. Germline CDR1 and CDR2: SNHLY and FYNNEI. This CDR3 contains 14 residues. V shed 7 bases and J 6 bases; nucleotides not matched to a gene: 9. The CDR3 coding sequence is TGTGCCAGCATTTGGACAGGGGAACAGAATGGCTACACCTTC. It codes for CASIWTGEQNGYTF. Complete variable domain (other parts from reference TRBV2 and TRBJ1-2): EPEVTQTPSHQVTQMGQEVILRCVPISNHLYFYWYRQILGQKVEFLVSFYNNEISEKSEIFDDQFSVERPDGSNFTLKIRSTKLEDSAMYFCASIWTGEQNGYTFGSGTRLTVV.

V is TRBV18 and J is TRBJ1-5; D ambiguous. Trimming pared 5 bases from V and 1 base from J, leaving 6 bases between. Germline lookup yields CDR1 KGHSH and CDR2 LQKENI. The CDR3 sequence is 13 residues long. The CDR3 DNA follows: TGTGCCAGCTCAGACGGGAGCAATCAGCCCCAGCATTTT. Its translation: CASSDGSNQPQHF.

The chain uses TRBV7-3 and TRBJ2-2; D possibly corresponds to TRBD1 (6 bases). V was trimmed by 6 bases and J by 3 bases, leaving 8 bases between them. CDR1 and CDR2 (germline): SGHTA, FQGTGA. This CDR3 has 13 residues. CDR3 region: CASSTGHTGELFF. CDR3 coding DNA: TGTGCCAGCAGTACAGGGCACACCGGGGAGCTGTTTTTT.

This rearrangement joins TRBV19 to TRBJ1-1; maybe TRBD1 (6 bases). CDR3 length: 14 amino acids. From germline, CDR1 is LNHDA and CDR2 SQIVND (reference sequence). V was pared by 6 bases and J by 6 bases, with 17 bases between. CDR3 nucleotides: TGTGCCAGTAGGGGGAGGGGGATTTACTCTGAAGCTTTCTTT. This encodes CASRGRGIYSEAFF.

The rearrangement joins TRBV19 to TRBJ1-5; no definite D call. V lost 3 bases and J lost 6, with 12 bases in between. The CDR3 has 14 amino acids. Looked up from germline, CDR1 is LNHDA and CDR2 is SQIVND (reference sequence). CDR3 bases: TGTGCCAGTAGTATGGCCGGACGGGGTCAGCCCCAGCATTTT. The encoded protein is CASSMAGRGQPQHF.

The CDR3 sequence: CASINSGTENTGELFF. As DNA, the CDR3 is TGTGCCAGCATCAACTCCGGGACTGAAAACACCGGGGAGCTGTTTTTT. The chain joins TRBV28 to TRBJ2-2; D might be TRBD2 (6 bases). The CDR3 has 16 amino acids. The germline gives CDR1 MDHEN, CDR2 SYDVKM. The V gene lost 7 bases and the J gene lost 2 bases, with 17 bases spanning the gap. Looking up the rest from reference TRBV28 and TRBJ2-2 gives the full variable domain: DVKVTQSSRYLVKRTGEKVFLECVQDMDHENMFWYRQDPGLGLRLIYFSYDVKMKEKGDIPEGYSVSREKKERFSLILESASTNQTSMYLCASINSGTENTGELFFGEGSRLTVL.